This TCR beta chain was obtained from a study of vaccination effects on CD4 cells after COVID-19. Findings of the study overall: Clones of infection and vaccine origin contracted markedly late after vaccination.

Data came from immunoSEQ multiplex PCR; TCRdb stores just in-frame clones and leaves some out. The table has about 68,000 clones, about 80% seen once. Germline V CDR1 and CDR2: KGHSH, LQKENI. The length of the CDR3 is 13 residues. Trimming took 2 bases from V and 3 from J, leaving 4 bases between them. Comment on this clone: The target antigen is unknown.

ViraFEST expansion of antigen-specific CD4+ T cells with viral peptide pools preceded sequencing. Culturing for 9 to 10 days preceded CD4+ T cell isolation. Neither prior SARS-CoV-2 infection nor positive nucleocapsid antibodies were present in the vaccine recipients. This specimen consisted of CD4+ T cells from PBMCs cultured with SARS-CoV-2 spike peptides, obtained before COVID-19 vaccination. The chain employs TRBV18 and TRBJ2-2; unclear D gene. The sequence came from a human donor who received a COVID-19 vaccine. The CDR3 is CASSPRDTGELFF. Written as DNA, the CDR3 is TGTGCCAGCTCACCAAGGGACACCGGGGAGCTGTTTTTT.